This note documents a single TCR beta chain sequence. Antigen unknown. The data belong to a study of PD-1 blockade in classical Hodgkin lymphoma. Study findings and constraints: Lower baseline TCR diversity marked trial partial responders and progressors. Reported baseline diversity: healthy donors highest, relapsed/refractory patients lowest. Excluded were patients who started nivolumab under 1 year after ASCT, a group that had lower diversity.

Brentuximab vedotin exposure varied, and every patient relapsed after autologous stem cell transplantation. Best outcomes ranged across complete response, partial response and progressive disease. TCRdb keeps only in-frame clones here, not all; method: immunoSEQ multiplex PCR. There are roughly 10,000 clones in the sample; around 74% occur only once, and approximately 35% lies in the top ten. CDR3 size: 15 residues. The V end was cut by 2 bases, the J end by 1 base, with 9 bases between. Germline V gene data show CDR1 as MNHEY and CDR2 as SMNVEV (reference sequence). The TCR sequence derives from a human donor with classical Hodgkin lymphoma. The input for sequencing was peripheral blood mononuclear cells (PBMCs), taken at baseline. The V call is TRBV27, the J call TRBJ1-5; D remains ambiguous. CDR3 in amino acids: CASSLAGLSNQPQHF. The CDR3 coding sequence is TGTGCCAGCAGTTTAGCAGGACTCAGCAATCAGCCCCAGCATTTT.